Presented here are 9 T cell receptor beta chains from one specimen sequenced in a study of blood T cells in healthy people across ages. Then a second PCR, running roughly 7 to 11 cycles, was carried out with a sample-barcoded 5' primer and a J-beta primer mix. TCRdb called the 5' RACE reads again in MiXCR, with one record for every CDR3 protein. The data hold roughly 1,500,000 distinct CDR3 sequences, with around 42% observed a single time. The sample was blood. These receptors all come from a woman in her late teens or twenties in good health.

This clonotype was counted at least ten times. The genes are TRBV7-2 and TRBJ2-1; no firm D call. Trimming removed 0 bases from V and 4 bases from J, with 10 bases in between. The CDR3 has 15 residues. Germline V gene data show CDR1 as SGHTA and CDR2 as FQGNSA. The CDR3 DNA is TGTGCCAGCAGCTTAGCCGGAGCCGGGTACAATGAGCAGTTCTTC. It is translated as CASSLAGAGYNEQFF.

This chain uses TRBV27 with TRBJ2-1, with D uncertain. Matching the DNA end better, TRBJ2-7 makes the J call doubtful. The germline gives CDR1 MNHEY, CDR2 SMNVEV (reference sequence). The CDR3 sequence is 14 residues long. The CDR3 DNA is TGTGCCAGCAGCCTGATTCCTCAATACAATGAGCAGTACTTC. It yields the protein CASSLIPQYNEQYF.

This sequence joins TRBV27 and TRBJ2-1; TRBD1 is a possible D gene (5 bases). The germline CDR1 and CDR2 sequences are MNHEY and SMNVEV (reference sequence). CDR3 size: 14 residues. The V end was cut by 4 bases, the J end by 3 bases, with 10 bases between. CDR3 DNA sequence: TGTGCCAGCAGTTCCACAGGCCTCTACAATGAGCAGTTCTTC. Translation: CASSSTGLYNEQFF.

This clonotype occurred a few times. The junction does not match germline at one end; this may be a read error. The V and J genes are TRBV7-8 and TRBJ2-5; D uncertain. The germline V gene encodes CDR1 SGHVS and CDR2 FQNEAQ. This CDR3 spans 14 amino acids. DNA of the CDR3: TGTGCCAGTAGCTTTGCTTGGTACCAAGAGACCCAGTACTTC. This codes for CASSFAWYQETQYF.

This clonotype has more than one count but fewer than ten. The chain uses TRBV6-6 and TRBJ2-3; 11 bases align to TRBD2. CDR3 size: 17 residues. Germline V CDR1 and CDR2: MNHNY, SVGAGI (reference sequence). V gave up 0 bases and J gave up 6 bases; unmatched junction bases: 8. The CDR3: CASSYSDSGGAGDTQYF. The CDR3 DNA sequence: TGTGCCAGCAGTTACTCGGATAGCGGGGGGGCTGGTGATACGCAGTATTTT.

V and J are TRBV3-1 and TRBJ1-1; tentative D call: TRBD1 (6 bases). The CDR3 spans 12 residues. The V gene's germline CDR1 is LGHDT and CDR2 YNNKEL (reference sequence). Deletions cut 2 bases from V and 7 bases from J, with 8 bases between. CDR3 in DNA: TGTGCCAGCAGCCAACAGGGGTTTGAAGCTTTCTTT. It translates to CASSQQGFEAFF.

This chain uses TRBV29-1 with TRBJ2-6; no definite D call. Looked up from germline, CDR1 is SQVTM and CDR2 is ANQGSEA. The CDR3 is made up of 13 amino acids. Trimming removed 7 bases at V and 1 base at J, with 8 bases between. As DNA, the CDR3 is TGCAGCGCGTATCAATCTGGGGCCAACGTCCTGACTTTC. It specifies CSAYQSGANVLTF.

On this clonotype itself: Compared with germline, one end of the junction differs, possibly owing to a read error. This rearrangement joins TRBV11-1 to TRBJ2-7; no clear D. Germline CDR1 reads SGHAT; CDR2 reads FQDESV (reference sequence). There are 13 residues in the CDR3. This CDR3 reads CASGLVETYEQYF. The CDR3 DNA is TGTGCCAGCGGCTTAGTGGAGACCTACGAGCAGTACTTC.

Worth noting for this clonotype: Given a far larger clone just one base away, this is likely a sequencing read error. V gene TRBV7-9 combines with J gene TRBJ2-1; D is undetermined. CDR1 is SEHNR and CDR2 is FQNEAQ in the germline V gene (reference sequence). The CDR3 consists of 12 residues. CDR3: CVSSLDYNEQFF. CDR3 sequence (DNA): TGTGTCAGCAGCTTAGATTACAATGAGCAGTTCTTC.